The text below deals with one T cell receptor (beta chain). These data belong to a study of blood T cell repertoires in COVID-19. Study in general: The United States, Italy and Spain supplied acute and convalescent COVID-19 samples. T cells, B-cell-depleted T cells, or PBMCs provided the cDNA or gDNA that served as material.

One Seattle source followed patients from active infection through their disease course. Study processing details: Reference gene primers were amplified, and this amplification served to estimate nucleated cell counts. Profiled with immunoSEQ multiplex PCR; TCRdb holds only in-frame clones, not every one. That table is the source of V, J and clone size, and D and trimming were worked out from the DNA. The table lists about 200,000 clones, over 75% of them singletons. CDR3 length: 12 amino acids. V gave up 4 bases and J gave up 5 bases, with 7 bases separating them. CDR1 SGDLS and CDR2 YYNGEE come from the germline V gene.

This clonotype was obtained from a man aged 50 to 59 with COVID-19, enrolled during active disease. The material sequenced was peripheral blood. The chain couples TRBV9 to TRBJ2-1, with D uncertain. CDR3 region: CASSPGHNEQFF. The CDR3, as DNA: TGTGCCAGCAGCCCTGGGCACAATGAGCAGTTCTTC. The full variable domain, rest sourced from reference TRBV9 and TRBJ2-1, is DSGVTQTPKHLITATGQRVTLRCSPRSGDLSVYWYQQSLDQGLQFLIQYYNGEERAKGNILERFSAQQFPDLHSELNLSSLELGDSALYFCASSPGHNEQFFGPGTRLTVL.